The 14 T cell receptor beta chains below were found in one sample sequenced in a study of T-cell reconstitution after alpha-beta-depleted transplantation in children. The TCRbeta library was prepared with unique molecular identifiers. In TCRdb, the PCR reads were re-called with MiXCR into one record per CDR3 protein. Found here are more than 400,000 distinct CDR3 sequences, 9.5% to 12% of them singletons; the top ten hold about 15%. The material sequenced was PBMCs, mostly from graft donor cells, taken 180 days after TCRalphabeta/CD19-depleted stem cell transplant. Receptors originate from a female patient aged 2-15 years who had a stem cell transplant for aplastic anemia, so the T cells may come from the graft donor.

V gene TRBV30 combines with J gene TRBJ1-1; 11 nucleotides agree with TRBD1. With V trimmed by 3 bases and J by 7 bases, 13 bases remained unmatched. CDR1 and CDR2 (germline): GTSNPN, SVGIG (reference sequence). This CDR3 has 16 amino acids. The CDR3, as DNA: TGTGCCTGGAGCCCCCCAAGCCGGACAGGGGGCGGTGAAGCTTTCTTT. The encoded protein is CAWSPPSRTGGGEAFF.

This clonotype showed up just a few times. This rearrangement joins TRBV12-3 or TRBV12-4 to TRBJ2-5; 10 bases fit TRBD1. Losses at the gene ends were 1 base for V and 2 bases for J; bases not matched to a gene: 4. The CDR3 is made up of 16 amino acids. This CDR3 is CASSLGGTGDQETQYF. In nucleotides, the CDR3 is TGTGCCAGCAGTTTAGGGGGGACAGGGGATCAAGAGACCCAGTACTTC.

In its sample, this clonotype was seen a few times. The chain joins TRBV4-3 to TRBJ2-1; 10 bases are shared with TRBD2. Germline V gene lookup returns CDR1 LGHNA and CDR2 YSLEER. CDR3 length: 18 amino acids. The V segment lost 1 base and the J segment 1 base; nucleotides outside the gene matches: 7. The CDR3 sequence is CASSQGVAGGWSYNEQFF. DNA for the CDR3: TGCGCCAGCAGCCAAGGGGTAGCGGGAGGTTGGTCCTACAATGAGCAGTTCTTC.

This clonotype has just a few counts. V is TRBV28 and J is TRBJ2-5; no definite D call. From germline, CDR1 is MDHEN and CDR2 SYDVKM. V was clipped by 3 bases and J by 1 base, with 9 bases between them. This CDR3 has 14 amino acids. The CDR3, as DNA: TGTGCCAGCAGTTTGCACACCGTCCAAGAGACCCAGTACTTC. Protein product: CASSLHTVQETQYF.

DNA of the CDR3: TGCGCCAGCAGCCCTAGGACTAGCGGGAGCTTTGCTCCTCCTGAGCAGTTCTTC. Protein product: CASSPRTSGSFAPPEQFF. The chain employs TRBV5-1 and TRBJ2-1, with 13 bases aligning to TRBD2. With V trimmed by 4 bases and J by 9 bases, 16 bases remained unmatched. This CDR3 is built from 18 residues. CDR1 and CDR2 from the germline V gene are SGHRS and YFSETQ.

This chain joins TRBV5-1 and TRBJ2-7; D possibly corresponds to TRBD1 (6 bases). The CDR3 is 16 residues long. The V gene's germline CDR1 is SGHRS and CDR2 YFSETQ. V lost 3 bases and J 6 bases, leaving 22 bases between the germline ends. The CDR3 nucleotides are TGCGCCAGCAGCTCGGACTGGGGGCCTGAAGTCCGCGAGCAGTACTTC. Translated: CASSSDWGPEVREQYF.

This clonotype showed up just a few times. The rearrangement joins TRBV14 to TRBJ1-6; D call uncertain. In germline, CDR1 is SGHDN, CDR2 FVKESK. Trimming pared 1 base from V and 7 bases from J, leaving 5 bases between. The CDR3 runs 13 residues. The DNA of the CDR3 is TGTGCCAGCAGCCAAGGCCCGAATTCACCCCTCCACTTT. This encodes CASSQGPNSPLHF. Filled out from reference TRBV14 and TRBJ1-6, the complete variable domain reads EAGVTQFPSHSVIEKGQTVTLRCDPISGHDNLYWYRRVMGKEIKFLLHFVKESKQDESGMPNNRFLAERTGGTYSTLKVQPAELEDSGVYFCASSQGPNSPLHFGNGTRLTVT.

In this sample, this clonotype turned up many times. The chain employs TRBV12-3 or TRBV12-4 and TRBJ1-2; tentative D call: TRBD1 (5 bases). V lost 1 base and J 8 bases, leaving 20 bases between the germline ends. The CDR3 has 16 amino acids. The CDR3 nucleotides are TGTGCCAGCAGTTTAGAGGGTTGGGGGTTTGTAGGCGGCTACACCTTC. It yields the protein CASSLEGWGFVGGYTF.

This clonotype was counted only a few times. CDR3 coding DNA: TGCAGTGCTAGAGCGGGGGGGAGGGTGAACACTGAAGCTTTCTTT. Translation: CSARAGGRVNTEAFF. The V gene is TRBV20-1, the J gene TRBJ1-1, with D tentatively TRBD1 (5 bases). Germline CDR1 is DFQATT and CDR2 is SNEGSKA (reference sequence). V was clipped by 1 base and J by 0 bases, with 12 bases between them. The CDR3 spans 15 residues.

This clonotype turned up a few times. This chain uses TRBV6-2 or TRBV6-3 with TRBJ2-5; no firm D call. Between the trimmed V and J ends, which lost 4 bases and 0 bases, there was a span of 9 bases. Germline V lookup: CDR1 MNHEY, CDR2 SVGEGT. The CDR3 has 14 residues. The CDR3 DNA reads as TGTGCCAGCAGTTCCGGACCCCACCAAGAGACCCAGTACTTC. Its protein product is CASSSGPHQETQYF.

The table lists this clonotype with many counts. The V and J genes are TRBV24-1 and TRBJ2-1, with D perhaps being TRBD1 or TRBD2 (5 bases each). The CDR3 spans 15 residues. V shed 1 base and J shed 3 bases, with 9 bases lying between them. Per the germline V gene, CDR1 is KGHDR and CDR2 is SFDVKD. CDR3 loop: CATSDLRDLYNEQFF. Written as DNA, the CDR3 is TGTGCCACCAGTGATTTAAGGGACCTCTACAATGAGCAGTTCTTC.

V gene TRBV20-1 combines with J gene TRBJ2-1; 8 bases line up with TRBD1. This CDR3 has 15 residues. Germline V lookup: CDR1 DFQATT, CDR2 SNEGSKA (reference sequence). The CDR3: CSPVPQGVVGDEQFF. CDR3 DNA sequence: TGCAGCCCGGTTCCACAGGGGGTAGTGGGAGATGAGCAGTTCTTC.

The sample holds a few counts of this clonotype. This sequence joins TRBV27 and TRBJ1-5; D perhaps matches TRBD1 (6 bases). The CDR3 sequence is 15 residues long. The germline V gene encodes CDR1 MNHEY and CDR2 SMNVEV (reference sequence). V lost 3 bases and J 5 bases, leaving 14 bases between the germline ends. DNA of the CDR3: TGTGCCAGCAGTTTTGCGGGGGGCAGAGATCAGCCCCAGCATTTT. It yields the protein CASSFAGGRDQPQHF.

This chain uses TRBV11-3 with TRBJ2-1; 7 nucleotides agree with TRBD2. CDR3 length: 14 amino acids. With 4 bases clipped from V and 8 bases from J, the junction kept 8 bases outside the gene matches. Germline CDR1 reads SGHNT; CDR2 reads YENEEA. The chain's CDR3 is CASSSGLKPHEQFF. In DNA form, the CDR3 reads TGTGCCAGCAGCTCGGGACTAAAGCCCCATGAGCAGTTCTTC.